The 27 T cell receptor beta chains in this list originate from one sample, sequenced in a study of neurological immune-mediated disorders (dated by TCRdb to about 2019). The library was made by 5' RACE. TCRdb names Illumina HiSeq 2500 as the instrument used. TCRdb trimmed the raw reads at Q25, called clones with MiXCR and kept productive beta chains. Identical CDR3 protein sequences are pooled into one entry, listed with their most common genes and DNA. For this sample there are about 54,000 distinct CDR3 sequences; approximately 3.6% appear just once. The ten largest clones capture about 2% of the sample. Sequenced: CD4+ T cells from blood. The receptors shown here come from a woman aged 40 to 50 with multiple sclerosis.

This clonotype was observed many times. The chain uses TRBV5-1 and TRBJ2-1; the D gene is possibly TRBD2 (5 bases). Germline values: CDR1 SGHRS, CDR2 YFSETQ. V was trimmed by 4 bases and J by 9 bases, leaving 20 bases between them. There are 15 residues in the CDR3. CDR3 amino acids: CASSLLGQARGEQFF. CDR3 coding DNA: TGCGCCAGCAGCCTGCTTGGGCAGGCTCGGGGTGAGCAGTTCTTC.

This clonotype has at least ten counts. The rearrangement links TRBV5-1 to TRBJ1-1, with 12 bases identical to TRBD1. The germline V gene has CDR1 SGHRS and CDR2 YFSETQ. V trimming: 4 bases; J trimming: 4 bases; junction bases outside the gene matches: 5. The length of the CDR3 is 15 residues. CDR3 in DNA: TGCGCCAGCAGCCGGGACAGGGGGCCCTCCACTGAAGCTTTCTTT. It specifies CASSRDRGPSTEAFF. The full variable domain, completed using reference TRBV5-1 and TRBJ1-1, is KAGVTQTPRYLIKTRGQQVTLSCSPISGHRSVSWYQQTPGQGLQFLFEYFSETQRNKGNFPGRFSGRQFSNSRSEMNVSTLELGDSALYLCASSRDRGPSTEAFFGQGTRLTVV.

This clonotype came up many times. The chain recombines TRBV20-1 with TRBJ1-1; possible D gene TRBD1, 5 bases. Per the germline V gene, CDR1 is DFQATT and CDR2 is SNEGSKA (reference sequence). V was pared by 6 bases and J by 4 bases, with 15 bases between. This CDR3 spans 13 amino acids. The CDR3 nucleotides are TGCAGTGCCCGGAGGGGCGCGGGCACTGAAGCTTTCTTT. Amino acids: CSARRGAGTEAFF.

At least ten counts were recorded for this clonotype. The V call is TRBV20-1, the J call TRBJ1-1; perhaps TRBD1 as D (6 bases). The CDR3 totals 15 residues. Trimming pared 0 bases from V and 4 bases from J, leaving 15 bases between. Germline CDR1 reads DFQATT; CDR2 reads SNEGSKA (reference sequence). DNA for the CDR3: TGCAGTGCTAGAGATCGTCGCAGGGGAGTCACTGAAGCTTTCTTT. It yields the protein CSARDRRRGVTEAFF.

There are many counts of this clonotype. The chain carries TRBV5-5 and TRBJ2-6; D possibly uses TRBD1 or TRBD2 (5 bases each). CDR1 is SGHKS, CDR2 YYEKEE, per germline (reference sequence). This CDR3 is built from 18 residues. Trimming took 3 bases from V and 3 from J, leaving 19 bases between them. CDR3 nucleotide sequence: TGTGCCAGCAGCTCCGGGACCGGGTGGATGAGTGGGGCCAACGTCCTGACTTTC. The encoded protein is CASSSGTGWMSGANVLTF.

The sample holds many counts of this clonotype. The rearrangement joins TRBV20-1 to TRBJ2-1, with 10 bases lining up with TRBD2. The germline CDR1 and CDR2 sequences are DFQATT and SNEGSKA (reference sequence). The CDR3 runs to 17 residues. The J segment lost 0 bases and the V segment lost 0 bases, leaving 5 bases of the junction unmatched. CDR3 coding DNA: TGCAGTGCTAGAGATCCCGGACTAGCGGCCTCCTACAATGAGCAGTTCTTC. It codes for CSARDPGLAASYNEQFF.

There are many counts of this clonotype. This chain joins TRBV20-1 and TRBJ2-3, with D possibly TRBD2 on 7 matching bases. V was clipped by 5 bases and J by 6 bases, with 21 bases between them. This CDR3 contains 15 residues. Germline CDR1 and CDR2: DFQATT and SNEGSKA (reference sequence). The CDR3 protein is CSAGEPGGGQDTQYF. CDR3 in DNA: TGCAGTGCTGGGGAGCCTGGCGGGGGCCAGGATACGCAGTATTTT.

This clonotype was found many times. The chain is built from TRBV5-1 and TRBJ1-1; maybe TRBD1 (6 bases). The V and J ends lost 0 bases and 3 bases respectively, with 9 bases between them. CDR1 and CDR2 (germline): SGHRS, YFSETQ. CDR3 length: 14 residues. The CDR3 loop is CASSLDRVDTEAFF. The CDR3 DNA sequence: TGCGCCAGCAGCTTGGACAGGGTGGACACTGAAGCTTTCTTT.

This clonotype has at least ten counts. The chain links TRBV6-1 to TRBJ1-5; TRBD1 agrees at 9 bases. In germline, CDR1 is MNHNS, CDR2 SASEGT. The CDR3 is 15 residues long. V lost 7 bases to trimming and J lost 1 base; unmatched junction nucleotides: 5. CDR3 protein: CASIRDRESNQPQHF. Written as DNA, the CDR3 is TGTGCCAGCATCCGGGACAGGGAAAGCAATCAGCCCCAGCATTTT.

This clonotype was counted many times. The chain has TRBV20-1 and TRBJ2-7; a possible D gene is TRBD1 (6 bases). The CDR3 consists of 14 residues. Germline CDR1 reads DFQATT; CDR2 reads SNEGSKA (reference sequence). V lost 3 bases, J lost 3 bases, and 15 bases lay in between. The CDR3 DNA sequence: TGCAGTGCTAGCCGTGACAGGTTAGACTACGAGCAGTACTTC. Translated, it gives CSASRDRLDYEQYF.

This clonotype came up many times. V and J are TRBV5-1 and TRBJ2-3; TRBD1 agrees at 8 bases. The V and J ends lost 2 bases and 0 bases, in that order; junction bases with no gene match: 2. Per the germline V gene, CDR1 is SGHRS and CDR2 is YFSETQ. This CDR3 spans 15 amino acids. The CDR3 DNA reads as TGCGCCAGCAGCTTCCGGACAGGGAGCACAGATACGCAGTATTTT. The encoded protein is CASSFRTGSTDTQYF.

This clonotype was seen many times. The chain employs TRBV5-1 and TRBJ2-5, with TRBD1 matching over 9 bases. CDR1 and CDR2 (germline): SGHRS, YFSETQ. This CDR3 is built from 14 residues. The ends lost 4 bases at V and 6 bases at J; junction bases unmatched: 7. CDR3 region: CASSTGQGLQTQYF. CDR3 coding DNA: TGCGCCAGCAGCACGGGACAGGGCTTACAGACCCAGTACTTC.

This clonotype occurred many times. J is TRBJ1-4 and V is TRBV5-1; the D is unclear. The V end lost 7 bases, the J end lost 8 bases, and 15 bases lay between the germline ends. This CDR3 contains 13 residues. Germline CDR1 and CDR2: SGHRS and YFSETQ. CDR3 bases: TGCGCCAGCGGAAGTGGGGTAGGAGAAAAACTGTTTTTT. Amino acid sequence: CASGSGVGEKLFF.

This clonotype was recorded many times. The V gene is TRBV5-1, the J gene TRBJ2-5; D is ambiguous. Germline V lookup: CDR1 SGHRS, CDR2 YFSETQ. V lost 9 bases and J lost 2, with 11 bases in between. The CDR3 is made up of 12 amino acids. This CDR3 reads CATSSGQETQYF. CDR3 DNA: TGCGCCACCTCGTCTGGGCAAGAGACCCAGTACTTC.

This clonotype was found many times. This rearrangement joins TRBV4-1 to TRBJ1-2, with TRBD1 as a possible D gene (6 bases). Trimming removed 1 base from V and 3 bases from J, with 12 bases in between. CDR3 length equals 15 residues. Germline V lookup: CDR1 MGHRA, CDR2 YSYEKL. The CDR3 sequence is CASSQGGGEDYGYTF. The CDR3 region has the DNA TGCGCCAGCAGCCAAGGGGGGGGCGAGGACTATGGCTACACCTTC.

This clonotype has a count of ten or more. The genes are TRBV5-1 and TRBJ1-1, with D uncertain. Trimming removed 0 bases from V and 8 bases from J, with 8 bases in between. Germline assignment: CDR1 SGHRS and CDR2 YFSETQ. This CDR3 comprises 12 residues. CDR3 sequence reads: CASSLGLGEAFF. The CDR3 bases are TGCGCCAGCAGCTTGGGGCTAGGCGAAGCTTTCTTT.

In this sample, this clonotype turned up many times. This chain connects TRBV24-1 to TRBJ1-5; D gene uncertain. CDR1 is KGHDR and CDR2 is SFDVKD in the germline V gene. The CDR3 runs 14 residues. Trimming left V 4 bases short and J 0 bases short, with 6 bases between. In nucleotides, the CDR3 is TGTGCCACCAGTGACCGGCATAGCAATCAGCCCCAGCATTTT. Its translation is CATSDRHSNQPQHF.

This clonotype appeared many times. The chain is built from TRBV11-2 and TRBJ1-2, with D possibly matching TRBD1 (5 bases). Germline CDR1 is SGHAT and CDR2 is FQNNGV. The CDR3 totals 12 residues. Trimming removed 5 bases at V and 8 bases at J, with 12 bases between. The CDR3 DNA reads TGTGCCAGCAGCCAGGACAAGTGGGGCTACACCTTC. It encodes CASSQDKWGYTF.

This clonotype was detected ten times or more. The chain couples TRBV5-1 to TRBJ2-1, with TRBD1 matching over 8 bases. Per the germline V gene, CDR1 is SGHRS and CDR2 is YFSETQ. V was clipped by 0 bases and J by 1 base; unmatched bases: 3. CDR3 size: 16 residues. CDR3: CASSLETGGSYNEQFF. The CDR3 coding sequence is TGCGCCAGCAGCTTGGAAACAGGGGGTTCCTACAATGAGCAGTTCTTC.

This clonotype has a count of ten or more. The chain employs TRBV9 and TRBJ1-2, with 8 bases matching TRBD1. The CDR3 is made up of 14 amino acids. Trimming removed 4 bases from V and 5 bases from J; junction bases left unmatched: 7. Germline lookup yields CDR1 SGDLS and CDR2 YYNGEE. Written as DNA, the CDR3 is TGTGCCAGCAGCCCAGGCCGGACAGGGTATGGCTACACCTTC. It specifies CASSPGRTGYGYTF.

This clonotype was found many times. The chain recombines TRBV11-3 with TRBJ2-1; TRBD1 might be the D (6 bases). Germline lookup yields CDR1 SGHNT and CDR2 YENEEA. V lost 3 bases, J lost 7 bases, and 10 bases lay in between. The CDR3 extends over 13 amino acids. CDR3 nucleotides: TGTGCCAGCAGCTTCTGGGGGCGGAATGAGCAGTTCTTC. Amino acid sequence: CASSFWGRNEQFF.

This clonotype was seen many times. The chain uses TRBV19 and TRBJ1-5; D possibly corresponds to TRBD1 (5 bases). Germline lookup yields CDR1 LNHDA and CDR2 SQIVND (reference sequence). The CDR3 totals 14 residues. V gave up 7 bases and J gave up 6 bases, with 16 bases separating them. CDR3 residues: CASTVQGVRQPQHF. The DNA of the CDR3 is TGTGCCAGTACGGTGCAGGGAGTACGTCAGCCCCAGCATTTT.

This clonotype was seen repeatedly, ten times or more. The rearrangement uses TRBV29-1 and TRBJ1-2; TRBD1 might be the D (6 bases). The V gene lost 6 bases and the J gene lost 6 bases, with 17 bases spanning the gap. CDR1 SQVTM and CDR2 ANQGSEA come from the germline V gene. This CDR3 comprises 13 residues. CDR3 DNA sequence: TGCAGCGTCTTCCTGGACAGCGCAAATGGCTACACCTTC. Translation: CSVFLDSANGYTF. The variable domain in full, with the rest retrieved from reference TRBV29-1 and TRBJ1-2, is SAVISQKPSRDICQRGTSLTIQCQVDSQVTMMFWYRQQPGQSLTLIATANQGSEATYESGFVIDKFPISRPNLTFSTLTVSNMSPEDSSIYLCSVFLDSANGYTFGSGTRLTVV.

This clonotype was recorded many times. The chain links TRBV5-1 to TRBJ1-6; the D is unclear. This CDR3 contains 12 residues. Germline values: CDR1 SGHRS, CDR2 YFSETQ. The V end lost 5 bases, the J end lost 8 bases, and 8 bases lay between the germline ends. In DNA form, the CDR3 reads TGCGCCAGCAGGTACGGCGATTCACCCCTCCACTTT. This encodes CASRYGDSPLHF.

This clonotype was picked up many times. This chain joins TRBV5-1 and TRBJ2-1, with D maybe TRBD2 (5 bases). The CDR3 covers 15 residues. Per the germline V gene, CDR1 is SGHRS and CDR2 is YFSETQ. The V gene lost 2 bases and the J gene lost 9 bases, with 18 bases spanning the gap. The CDR3 sequence is CASSLIGPLAAEQFF. The CDR3 DNA is TGCGCCAGCAGCTTAATTGGTCCCCTAGCCGCTGAGCAGTTCTTC.

This clonotype was recorded many times. V usage is TRBV7-8 and J usage is TRBJ2-3, with D maybe TRBD2 (6 bases). Germline V gene data show CDR1 as SGHVS and CDR2 as FQNEAQ. V was cut by 0 bases and J by 4 bases, with 11 bases left in between. CDR3 length equals 15 residues. The CDR3 protein is CASSLATGTADTQYF. The CDR3 nucleotides are TGTGCCAGCAGCTTAGCGACGGGGACTGCAGATACGCAGTATTTT. The entire variable domain, with the rest obtained from reference TRBV7-8 and TRBJ2-3, is as follows: GAGVSQSPRYKVAKRGQDVALRCDPISGHVSLFWYQQALGQGPEFLTYFQNEAQLDKSGLPSDRFFAERPEGSVSTLKIQRTQQEDSAVYLCASSLATGTADTQYFGPGTRLTVL.

This clonotype was counted at least ten times. V is TRBV5-5 and J is TRBJ2-3; weak D call: TRBD1 (6 bases). Trimming shortened V by 3 bases and J by 0 bases, and 14 bases separated the two germline ends. The CDR3 is made up of 16 amino acids. CDR1 is SGHKS, CDR2 YYEKEE, per germline (reference sequence). CDR3 DNA: TGTGCCAGCAGCTCCGGGGCAGGGGCCAGCACAGATACGCAGTATTTT. Translating it yields CASSSGAGASTDTQYF.